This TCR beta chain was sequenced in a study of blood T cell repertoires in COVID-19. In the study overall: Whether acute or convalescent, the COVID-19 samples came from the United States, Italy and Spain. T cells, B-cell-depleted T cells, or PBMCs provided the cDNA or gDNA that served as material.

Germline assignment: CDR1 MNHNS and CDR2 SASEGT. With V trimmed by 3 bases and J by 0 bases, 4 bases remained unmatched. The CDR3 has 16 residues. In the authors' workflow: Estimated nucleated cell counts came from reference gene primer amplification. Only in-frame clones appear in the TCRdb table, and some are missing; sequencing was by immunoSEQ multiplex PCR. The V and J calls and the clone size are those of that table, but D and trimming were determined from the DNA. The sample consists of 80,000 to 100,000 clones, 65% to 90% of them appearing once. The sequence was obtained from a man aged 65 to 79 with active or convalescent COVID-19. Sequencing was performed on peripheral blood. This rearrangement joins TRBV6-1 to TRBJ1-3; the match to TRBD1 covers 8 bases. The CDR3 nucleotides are TGTGCCAGCAGTGACCAGGGGGCCCTCTCTGGAAACACCATATATTTT. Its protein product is CASSDQGALSGNTIYF.